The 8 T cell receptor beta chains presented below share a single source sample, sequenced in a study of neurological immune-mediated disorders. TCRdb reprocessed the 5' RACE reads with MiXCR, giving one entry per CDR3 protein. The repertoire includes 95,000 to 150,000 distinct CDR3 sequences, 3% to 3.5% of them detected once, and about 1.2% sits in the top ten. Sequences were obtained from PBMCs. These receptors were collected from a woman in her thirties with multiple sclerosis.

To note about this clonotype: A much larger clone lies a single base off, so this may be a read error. CDR3 sequence: CSARSRTGKEQYF. Written as DNA, the CDR3 is TGCAGTGCTCGGAGCCGGACAGGGAAAGAGCAGTACTTC. The rearrangement joins TRBV20-1 to TRBJ2-7, with 8 bases lining up with TRBD1. This CDR3 contains 13 residues. V lost 5 bases to trimming and J lost 7 bases; unmatched junction nucleotides: 10. Germline CDR1 and CDR2: DFQATT and SNEGSKA (reference sequence).

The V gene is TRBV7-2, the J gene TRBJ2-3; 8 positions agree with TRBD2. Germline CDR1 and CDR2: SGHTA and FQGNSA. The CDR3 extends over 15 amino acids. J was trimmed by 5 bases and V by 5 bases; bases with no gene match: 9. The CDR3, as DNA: TGTGCCAGCAGCCCGGGGGCGGGAGGAGTAGATACGCAGTATTTT. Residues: CASSPGAGGVDTQYF.

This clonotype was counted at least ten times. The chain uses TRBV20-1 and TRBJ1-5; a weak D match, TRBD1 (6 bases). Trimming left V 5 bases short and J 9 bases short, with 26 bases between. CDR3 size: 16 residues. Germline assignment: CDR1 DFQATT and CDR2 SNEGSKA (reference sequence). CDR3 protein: CSAAKFTGTRSGPQHF. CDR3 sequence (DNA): TGCAGTGCTGCAAAATTTACAGGGACCCGCAGCGGGCCCCAGCATTTT.

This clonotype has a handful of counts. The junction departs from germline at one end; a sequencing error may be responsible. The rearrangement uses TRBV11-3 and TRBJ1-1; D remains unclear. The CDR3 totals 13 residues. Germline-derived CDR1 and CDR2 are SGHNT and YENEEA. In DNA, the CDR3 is TGTGCCAGCAGCCTAGATAGTGACACTGAAGCTTTCTTT. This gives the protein CASSLDSDTEAFF.

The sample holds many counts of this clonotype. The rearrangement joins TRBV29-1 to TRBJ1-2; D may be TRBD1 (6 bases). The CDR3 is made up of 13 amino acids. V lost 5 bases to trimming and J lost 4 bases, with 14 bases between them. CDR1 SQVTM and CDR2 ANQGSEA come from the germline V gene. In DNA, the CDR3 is TGCAGCGTTCGGGGGGCGGCTTCCTATGGCTACACCTTC. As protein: CSVRGAASYGYTF.

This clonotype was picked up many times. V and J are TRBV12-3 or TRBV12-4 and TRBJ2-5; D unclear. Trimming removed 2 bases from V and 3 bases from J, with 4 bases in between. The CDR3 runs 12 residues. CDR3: CASSLLKETQYF. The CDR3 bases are TGTGCCAGCAGTTTACTCAAAGAGACCCAGTACTTC.

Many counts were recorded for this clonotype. CDR3 DNA sequence: TGCGCCAGCAGCCAAGACCTGGGGGCCCTCCAGCCCCAGCATTTT. This translates into CASSQDLGALQPQHF. The chain couples TRBV4-3 to TRBJ1-5; possible D gene TRBD1, 6 bases. Germline V lookup: CDR1 LGHNA, CDR2 YSLEER. The CDR3 has 15 residues. Trimming shortened V by 0 bases and J by 7 bases, and 13 bases separated the two germline ends.

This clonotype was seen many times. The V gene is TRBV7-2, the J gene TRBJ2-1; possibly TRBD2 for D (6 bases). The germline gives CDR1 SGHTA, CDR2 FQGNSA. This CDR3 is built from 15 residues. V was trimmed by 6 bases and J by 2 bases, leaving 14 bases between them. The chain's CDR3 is CASRLLALPYNEQFF. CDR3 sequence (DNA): TGTGCCAGCAGGTTACTAGCCTTACCCTACAATGAGCAGTTCTTC.